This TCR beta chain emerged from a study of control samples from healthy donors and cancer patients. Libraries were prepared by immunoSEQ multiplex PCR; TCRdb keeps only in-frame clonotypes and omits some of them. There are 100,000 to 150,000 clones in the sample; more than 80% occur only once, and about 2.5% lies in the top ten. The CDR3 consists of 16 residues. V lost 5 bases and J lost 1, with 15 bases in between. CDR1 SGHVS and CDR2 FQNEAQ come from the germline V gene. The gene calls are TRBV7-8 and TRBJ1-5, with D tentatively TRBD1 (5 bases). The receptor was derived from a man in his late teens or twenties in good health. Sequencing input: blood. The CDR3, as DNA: TGTGCCAGCAGCGGGGGAGTCTGGGGAAGCAATCAGCCCCAGCATTTT. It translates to CASSGGVWGSNQPQHF.